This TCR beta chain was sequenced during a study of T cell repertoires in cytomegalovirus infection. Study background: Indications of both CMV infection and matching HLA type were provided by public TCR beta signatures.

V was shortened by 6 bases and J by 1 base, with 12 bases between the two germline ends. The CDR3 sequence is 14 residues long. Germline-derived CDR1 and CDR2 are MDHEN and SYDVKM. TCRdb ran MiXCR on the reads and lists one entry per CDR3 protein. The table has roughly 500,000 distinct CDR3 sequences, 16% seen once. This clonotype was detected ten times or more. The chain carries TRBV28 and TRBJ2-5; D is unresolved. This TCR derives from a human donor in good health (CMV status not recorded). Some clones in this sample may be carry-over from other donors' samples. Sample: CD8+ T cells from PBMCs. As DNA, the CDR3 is TGTGCCAGCAGATCCGGCGGCCTCCAAGAGACCCAGTACTTC. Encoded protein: CASRSGGLQETQYF.